Following are 32 T cell receptor beta chains from one sample sequenced in a study of Ad26.COV2.S vaccination and SARS-CoV-2 variants. Using immunoSEQ multiplex PCR, the repertoire was profiled, and TCRdb retains in-frame clones only, with some absent. The sample holds hundreds of thousands of clones, approximately 89% seen once. The sample's treatment: some 19 received Ad26.COV2.S at low or high dose, single or two shots; about 5 received placebo; per-sample allocation not given. Specimens were obtained on day 63 following the first vaccine or placebo injection. Source: peripheral blood, taken in a trial of Ad26.COV2.S vaccine versus placebo. The receptors were sampled from a person aged 18 to 59 who received the Ad26.COV2.S COVID-19 vaccine or a placebo.

For this clone: This same CDR3 is encoded by further DNA sequences in the sample. This chain joins TRBV28 and TRBJ2-3; the match to TRBD2 covers 9 bases. The CDR3 is made up of 14 amino acids. V dropped 2 bases and J dropped 5; count of bases not matched to a gene: 2. Germline loops: CDR1 MDHEN, CDR2 SYDVKM. Written as DNA, the CDR3 is TGTGCCAGCAGTTTACTAGCGGGAAAAGATACGCAGTATTTT. The encoded protein is CASSLLAGKDTQYF.

In nucleotides, the CDR3 is TGCGCCAGCAGCTCCCGAGGAGGCAATCAGCCCCAGCATTTT. Protein product: CASSSRGGNQPQHF. The chain carries TRBV5-1 and TRBJ1-5; D is undetermined. V was pared by 3 bases and J by 2 bases, with 9 bases between. The CDR3 loop spans 14 amino acids. Per germline, CDR1 SGHRS and CDR2 YFSETQ. Full variable domain (missing parts from reference TRBV5-1 and TRBJ1-5): KAGVTQTPRYLIKTRGQQVTLSCSPISGHRSVSWYQQTPGQGLQFLFEYFSETQRNKGNFPGRFSGRQFSNSRSEMNVSTLELGDSALYLCASSSRGGNQPQHFGDGTRLSIL.

The chain's CDR3 is CASSQAGQGFGYTF. The CDR3 DNA reads as TGCGCCAGCAGCCAAGCGGGGCAGGGGTTTGGCTACACCTTC. This chain uses TRBV4-3 with TRBJ1-2; a weak D match, TRBD1 (6 bases). Trimming removed 1 base from V and 7 bases from J, with 13 bases in between. This CDR3 is 14 amino acids long. CDR1 is LGHNA and CDR2 is YSLEER in the germline V gene.

The chain carries TRBV5-6 and TRBJ2-3; TRBD1 matches 10 bases. The CDR3 spans 15 residues. The V segment lost 4 bases and the J segment 5 bases; nucleotides outside the gene matches: 7. Germline CDR1 and CDR2: SGHDT and YYEEEE. The CDR3 region is CASSSRQGAGDTQYF. CDR3 coding DNA: TGTGCCAGCAGCAGCCGACAGGGGGCTGGAGATACGCAGTATTTT.

In DNA, the CDR3 is TGTGCCAGCAGGGCAGAAATTTTCTCCTACAATGAGCAGTTCTTC. Amino acids: CASRAEIFSYNEQFF. This rearrangement joins TRBV4-2 to TRBJ2-1; D remains unclear. Trimming shortened V by 6 bases and J by 0 bases, and 12 bases separated the two germline ends. The V gene's germline CDR1 is LGHNA and CDR2 YNFKEQ. This CDR3 is built from 15 residues.

The V and J genes are TRBV7-2 and TRBJ2-7, with D unresolved. Trimming cost V 3 bases and J 4 bases, with 10 bases left between them. The CDR3 is 13 amino acids. Germline V lookup: CDR1 SGHTA, CDR2 FQGNSA. CDR3 sequence reads: CASSFQRFYEQYV. The DNA of the CDR3 is TGTGCCAGCAGCTTCCAGCGCTTTTACGAGCAGTACGTC.

The rearrangement links TRBV6-2 or TRBV6-3 to TRBJ2-7; 7 positions agree with TRBD1. Trimming removed 6 bases from V and 0 bases from J; junction bases left unmatched: 2. The CDR3 consists of 13 residues. Germline V gives CDR1 MNHEY, CDR2 SVGEGT. CDR3 residues: CASSGQDSYEQYF. CDR3 nucleotide sequence: TGTGCCAGCAGCGGACAGGACTCCTACGAGCAGTACTTC.

This chain connects TRBV5-1 to TRBJ2-1; 10 bases align to TRBD2. Trimming took 3 bases from V and 8 from J; bases not matched to a gene: 5. CDR3 length: 14 residues. CDR1 is SGHRS, CDR2 YFSETQ, per germline. CDR3 DNA: TGCGCCAGCAGCTCACCTAGCGGGAGTTATGAGCAGTTCTTC. Its protein product is CASSSPSGSYEQFF. Looking up the rest from reference TRBV5-1 and TRBJ2-1 gives the full variable domain: KAGVTQTPRYLIKTRGQQVTLSCSPISGHRSVSWYQQTPGQGLQFLFEYFSETQRNKGNFPGRFSGRQFSNSRSEMNVSTLELGDSALYLCASSSPSGSYEQFFGPGTRLTVL.

This clone showed up just a few times. The chain links TRBV24-1 to TRBJ1-5; 8 bases agree with TRBD1. Germline-derived CDR1 and CDR2 are KGHDR and SFDVKD. V was pared by 6 bases and J by 4 bases, with 4 bases of the junction left unmatched. The CDR3 runs to 14 residues. Here the CDR3 DNA reads TGTGCCACCAGTACAGGGGGGGTTAATCAGCCCCAGCATTTT. Protein: CATSTGGVNQPQHF.

This chain joins TRBV5-1 and TRBJ2-5; TRBD1 matches at 7 bases. CDR1 and CDR2 from the germline V gene are SGHRS and YFSETQ. V was pared by 3 bases and J by 5 bases, with 13 bases of the junction left unmatched. The length of the CDR3 is 16 residues. CDR3 amino acids: CASSSAVGGFRETQYF. The CDR3 DNA sequence: TGCGCCAGCAGCTCCGCAGTAGGGGGCTTCCGTGAGACCCAGTACTTC.

The rearrangement joins TRBV19 to TRBJ2-7; D remains ambiguous. V was pared by 5 bases and J by 1 base, with 12 bases between. The CDR3 is 14 residues long. Germline V gene data show CDR1 as LNHDA and CDR2 as SQIVND (reference sequence). The CDR3: CASSQATFSYEQYF. The CDR3 nucleotides are TGTGCCAGTAGTCAAGCGACCTTTTCCTACGAGCAGTACTTC.

This clone was observed a handful of times. This chain joins TRBV30 and TRBJ2-3; 12 nucleotides agree with TRBD2. The germline V gene has CDR1 GTSNPN and CDR2 SVGIG (reference sequence). V lost 0 bases, J lost 5 bases, and 9 bases stayed unmatched. The CDR3 is made up of 17 amino acids. This CDR3 is CAWSVGLAGRAGDTQYF. CDR3 bases: TGTGCCTGGAGTGTTGGACTAGCGGGACGGGCCGGAGATACGCAGTATTTT.

This chain uses TRBV15 with TRBJ1-4; tentative D call: TRBD1 (5 bases). V lost 4 bases to trimming and J lost 4 bases, with 13 bases between them. This CDR3 contains 15 residues. Germline V gene lookup returns CDR1 LNHNV and CDR2 YYDKDF (reference sequence). The CDR3 DNA is TGTGCCACCAGCAACGAAGCAGGGAGTAATGAAAAACTGTTTTTT. The encoded protein is CATSNEAGSNEKLFF.

This clone occurred once. V usage is TRBV5-5 and J usage is TRBJ2-7, with D unresolved. The CDR3 length is 13 residues. The V gene's germline CDR1 is SGHKS and CDR2 YYEKEE (reference sequence). V lost 0 bases and J 2 bases, leaving 6 bases between the germline ends. CDR3 in amino acids: CASSLGVAYEQYV. The DNA of the CDR3 is TGTGCCAGCAGCTTGGGGGTAGCCTACGAGCAGTACGTC.

The gene calls are TRBV6-5 and TRBJ1-2; D may be TRBD1 (6 bases). The V and J ends lost 8 bases and 4 bases respectively, with 14 bases between them. This CDR3 is built from 13 residues. Germline-derived CDR1 and CDR2 are MNHEY and SVGAGI. CDR3 sequence (DNA): TGTGCCAGCGGAGTAGCAGGGGCCTATGGCTACACCTTC. Translating it yields CASGVAGAYGYTF.

The V gene is TRBV5-5, the J gene TRBJ2-3, with D maybe TRBD2 (7 bases). Trimming took 3 bases from V and 2 from J, leaving 16 bases between them. The germline CDR1 and CDR2 sequences are SGHKS and YYEKEE (reference sequence). The CDR3 runs to 16 residues. The CDR3 bases are TGTGCCAGCAGCTCCCTGGCGGGGGCCCCCACAGATACGCAGTATTTT. Translated: CASSSLAGAPTDTQYF.

The genes are TRBV15 and TRBJ1-4; D call uncertain. CDR1 LNHNV and CDR2 YYDKDF come from the germline V gene (reference sequence). The V gene lost 5 bases and the J gene lost 5 bases, with 9 bases spanning the gap. This CDR3 contains 13 residues. CDR3 nucleotides: TGTGCCACCAGCGAATTCGTGAATGAAAAACTGTTTTTT. Translation gives CATSEFVNEKLFF.

V is TRBV9 and J is TRBJ2-6; the match to TRBD1 covers 9 bases. The CDR3 sequence is 18 residues long. The germline V gene encodes CDR1 SGDLS and CDR2 YYNGEE. The junction had 7 bases not matched to a gene; V was cut back by 3 bases and J by 0 bases. The DNA of the CDR3 is TGTGCCAGCAGCGCCCGACAGGGGGGTCTCTCTGGGGCCAACGTCCTGACTTTC. Translated, it gives CASSARQGGLSGANVLTF.

The genes are TRBV4-2 and TRBJ2-3; 11 nucleotides align to TRBD2. V dropped 4 bases and J dropped 4; count of bases not matched to a gene: 4. There are 15 residues in the CDR3. Germline V CDR1 and CDR2: LGHNA, YNFKEQ. For the CDR3, the DNA is TGTGCCAGCAGCCCCCCTAGCGGGGGGCCAGATACGCAGTATTTT. It is translated as CASSPPSGGPDTQYF.

This rearrangement joins TRBV7-9 to TRBJ2-1; D might be TRBD2 (5 bases). Germline-derived CDR1 and CDR2 are SEHNR and FQNEAQ (reference sequence). Trimming took off 5 bases at V and 0 bases at J, with 17 bases between the two ends. This CDR3 has 17 residues. The CDR3 coding sequence is TGTGCCAGCAGCCGACAACAGCGGTTAATCTCCTACAATGAGCAGTTCTTC. This sequence encodes CASSRQQRLISYNEQFF.

The rearrangement joins TRBV12-3 or TRBV12-4 to TRBJ1-1; D call uncertain. This CDR3 has 13 amino acids. The germline V and J ends were trimmed by 3 bases and 4 bases, with 9 bases remaining between them. In nucleotides, the CDR3 is TGTGCCAGCAGTTTTTTGAGATCCACTGAAGCTTTCTTT. It encodes CASSFLRSTEAFF.

The V gene is TRBV6-2 or TRBV6-3, the J gene TRBJ1-3; D gene uncertain. Per the germline V gene, CDR1 is MNHEY and CDR2 is SVGEGT. CDR3 size: 16 residues. V was trimmed by 0 bases and J by 0 bases, leaving 9 bases between them. As DNA, the CDR3 is TGTGCCAGCAGTTACTCGGGGAAAGCCTCTGGAAACACCATATATTTT. Encoded protein: CASSYSGKASGNTIYF.

This chain uses TRBV24-1 with TRBJ2-3, with 8 bases lining up with TRBD1. The germline V gene encodes CDR1 KGHDR and CDR2 SFDVKD. The CDR3 has 16 amino acids. The junction had 10 bases not matched to a gene; V was cut back by 7 bases and J by 2 bases. Here the CDR3 reads CATSRTGNENTDTQYF. In nucleotides, the CDR3 is TGTGCCACCAGCCGGACAGGGAATGAAAACACAGATACGCAGTATTTT.

The chain recombines TRBV2 with TRBJ2-1; maybe TRBD2 (5 bases). Germline V gene sequence: CDR1 SNHLY, CDR2 FYNNEI. V dropped 6 bases and J dropped 4 bases, with 19 bases sitting between them. CDR3 length: 16 amino acids. The CDR3 spells CASSSREPGGYNEQFF. The CDR3 DNA is TGTGCCAGCAGCTCGAGAGAGCCCGGCGGGTACAATGAGCAGTTCTTC. The full variable domain, rest sourced from reference TRBV2 and TRBJ2-1, is EPEVTQTPSHQVTQMGQEVILRCVPISNHLYFYWYRQILGQKVEFLVSFYNNEISEKSEIFDDQFSVERPDGSNFTLKIRSTKLEDSAMYFCASSSREPGGYNEQFFGPGTRLTVL.

This rearrangement joins TRBV7-3 to TRBJ2-1, with D possibly being TRBD2 (6 bases). Deletions cut 2 bases from V and 7 bases from J, with 15 bases between. This CDR3 region has 15 residues. The V gene's germline CDR1 is SGHTA and CDR2 FQGTGA. The CDR3 here is CASSLGGDAMNEQFF. CDR3 coding DNA: TGTGCCAGCAGCTTAGGAGGGGATGCCATGAATGAGCAGTTCTTC.

This clone appeared a few times. The gene calls are TRBV4-2 and TRBJ1-3; D is perhaps TRBD1 (6 bases). V lost 0 bases to trimming and J lost 6 bases, with 15 bases between them. The CDR3 is 16 residues long. Germline V CDR1 and CDR2: LGHNA, YNFKEQ. The CDR3 sequence: CASSQERARGENTIYF. CDR3 nucleotides: TGTGCCAGCAGCCAAGAGCGCGCGAGGGGGGAAAACACCATATATTTT.

The chain is built from TRBV1 and TRBJ2-1; the D call of TRBD2 is as the table states it, not checked on the DNA. TRBV1 is given as a pseudogene. The CDR3 extends over 17 amino acids. CDR3 nucleotides: TGCACCAGCAGCCAAGAGGGGGGGGAGAGCTCCTACAATGAGCAGTTCTTC. Translated, it gives CTSSQEGGESSYNEQFF.

The CDR3 DNA follows: TGCGCCAGCAGCCTCAGCCAGGACAGCCTCTACGAGCAGTACTTC. It codes for CASSLSQDSLYEQYF. V gene TRBV4-3 combines with J gene TRBJ2-7; D may be TRBD1 (6 bases). The V gene's germline CDR1 is LGHNA and CDR2 YSLEER. V was cut by 4 bases and J by 3 bases, with 16 bases left in between. CDR3 length: 15 amino acids.

This clone was seen more than once but under ten times. V usage is TRBV6-1 and J usage is TRBJ1-2, with D tentatively TRBD1 (5 bases). V was clipped by 2 bases and J by 5 bases, with 6 bases between them. CDR1 is MNHNS and CDR2 is SASEGT in the germline V gene. This CDR3 spans 12 amino acids. DNA for the CDR3: TGTGCCAGCAGTGAACGGGGGTATGGCTACACCTTC. As protein: CASSERGYGYTF.

The gene calls are TRBV7-9 and TRBJ2-1, with D perhaps matching TRBD1 (5 bases). The CDR3 sequence is 17 residues long. Trimming stripped 5 bases from V and 5 bases from J, with 22 bases between. Germline assignment: CDR1 SEHNR and CDR2 FQNEAQ (reference sequence). The CDR3 here is CASSPLGQPQGDNEQFF. The CDR3 nucleotides are TGTGCCAGCAGCCCTCTCGGACAACCCCAAGGGGACAATGAGCAGTTCTTC. Full variable domain (missing parts from reference TRBV7-9 and TRBJ2-1): DTGVSQNPRHKITKRGQNVTFRCDPISEHNRLYWYRQTLGQGPEFLTYFQNEAQLEKSRLLSDRFSAERPKGSFSTLEIQRTEQGDSAMYLCASSPLGQPQGDNEQFFGPGTRLTVL.

This sequence joins TRBV30 and TRBJ2-5, with 10 bases aligning to TRBD1. The CDR3 covers 16 residues. Germline assignment: CDR1 GTSNPN and CDR2 SVGIG (reference sequence). With 2 bases clipped from V and 5 bases from J, the junction kept 11 bases outside the gene matches. The CDR3 protein is CAWSTTAGQGFETQYF. CDR3 nucleotides: TGTGCCTGGAGTACTACTGCGGGACAGGGGTTTGAGACCCAGTACTTC.

The chain uses TRBV19 and TRBJ2-3, with TRBD2 matching over 11 bases. From germline, CDR1 is LNHDA and CDR2 SQIVND (reference sequence). With 3 bases clipped from V and 3 bases from J, the junction kept 5 bases outside the gene matches. The CDR3 covers 16 residues. CDR3: CASSISRTSGTDTQYF. For the CDR3, the DNA is TGTGCCAGTAGTATCAGTCGGACTAGCGGGACAGATACGCAGTATTTT.